One and the same sample provided the 12 T cell receptor beta chains below, sequenced in a study of T cells in localized non-small cell lung cancer. Some clones are missing from TCRdb's copy, which holds only in-frame ones; the method was immunoSEQ multiplex PCR. The data contain about 24,000 clones, 80% to 95% of them singletons. The sample was peripheral blood, taken before any cancer treatment. Receptor source: a woman aged 35 to 69 with stage I lung adenocarcinoma.

The chain recombines TRBV28 with TRBJ1-2; no reliable D call. V shed 3 bases and J shed 5 bases, with 16 bases lying between them. The germline V gene has CDR1 MDHEN and CDR2 SYDVKM. The CDR3 sequence is 15 residues long. CDR3 loop: CASSFTARVRYGYTF. Written as DNA, the CDR3 is TGTGCCAGCAGTTTTACGGCTAGGGTGAGGTATGGCTACACCTTC.

Here the CDR3 reads CASSLLEPLYTGELFF. The CDR3 DNA sequence: TGTGCCAGCAGTTTATTAGAGCCCCTTTACACCGGGGAGCTGTTTTTT. This rearrangement joins TRBV27 to TRBJ2-2, with D unresolved. This CDR3 is built from 16 residues. Trimming cost V 1 base and J 3 bases, with 12 bases left between them. Germline CDR1 reads MNHEY; CDR2 reads SMNVEV (reference sequence).

V gene TRBV28 combines with J gene TRBJ2-2; 9 nucleotides align to TRBD2. The CDR3 is 13 residues long. Germline assignment: CDR1 MDHEN and CDR2 SYDVKM. The V segment lost 7 bases and the J segment 4 bases; nucleotides outside the gene matches: 1. The chain's CDR3 is CASISGSTGELFF. CDR3 sequence (DNA): TGTGCCAGCATTAGCGGGAGCACCGGGGAGCTGTTTTTT.

The J gene is TRBJ2-7, the V gene TRBV5-1; the D gene is possibly TRBD2 (6 bases). This CDR3 contains 17 residues. The germline V and J ends were trimmed by 4 bases and 3 bases, with 23 bases remaining between them. Germline V gene data show CDR1 as SGHRS and CDR2 as YFSETQ. The CDR3 loop is CASSHSTDAGTRYEQYF. CDR3 nucleotides: TGCGCCAGCAGCCATTCCACCGATGCGGGAACCCGCTACGAGCAGTACTTC.

This chain uses TRBV20-1 with TRBJ1-1; no clear D. CDR1 DFQATT and CDR2 SNEGSKA come from the germline V gene (reference sequence). V dropped 7 bases and J dropped 0 bases, with 6 bases sitting between them. The CDR3 extends over 11 amino acids. The CDR3 loop reads CSGRVNTEAFF. In DNA, the CDR3 is TGCAGTGGGAGGGTGAACACTGAAGCTTTCTTT.

The genes are TRBV5-1 and TRBJ2-3; no clear D. Per germline, CDR1 SGHRS and CDR2 YFSETQ. The V end was cut by 3 bases, the J end by 2 bases, with 10 bases between. This CDR3 is built from 14 residues. CDR3 DNA sequence: TGCGCCAGCAGCTGGCAATCCCCCACAGATACGCAGTATTTT. Translated, it gives CASSWQSPTDTQYF. The full variable domain, with the rest looked up from reference TRBV5-1 and TRBJ2-3, is KAGVTQTPRYLIKTRGQQVTLSCSPISGHRSVSWYQQTPGQGLQFLFEYFSETQRNKGNFPGRFSGRQFSNSRSEMNVSTLELGDSALYLCASSWQSPTDTQYFGPGTRLTVL.

The V call is TRBV27, the J call TRBJ2-7; 8 bases are shared with TRBD1. Germline CDR1 reads MNHEY; CDR2 reads SMNVEV (reference sequence). The CDR3 is 14 residues long. J was trimmed by 3 bases and V by 4 bases; bases with no gene match: 5. The CDR3 sequence is CASSWAGGGYEQYF. The CDR3 DNA follows: TGTGCCAGCAGTTGGGCAGGGGGCGGCTACGAGCAGTACTTC.

This rearrangement joins TRBV10-3 to TRBJ2-7; possible D gene TRBD2, 7 bases. Germline loops: CDR1 ENHRY, CDR2 SYGVKD. This CDR3 contains 15 residues. Trimming removed 7 bases from V and 5 bases from J, with 21 bases in between. CDR3 loop: CAITRGGGTVDEQYF. In DNA form, the CDR3 reads TGTGCCATCACCCGAGGGGGGGGCACGGTCGACGAGCAGTACTTC.

The chain combines TRBV19 with TRBJ2-1; 7 bases fit TRBD1. Germline trimming cut 6 bases from V and 2 bases from J; bases unmatched to any gene: 10. CDR1 and CDR2 from the germline V gene are LNHDA and SQIVND (reference sequence). CDR3 size: 16 residues. The CDR3: CASRLRQGTTYNEQFF. The DNA for the CDR3 is TGTGCCAGTAGGCTCCGACAGGGTACTACCTACAATGAGCAGTTCTTC. The full variable domain, in which reference TRBV19 and TRBJ2-1 provide the parts outside the CDR3, is DGGITQSPKYLFRKEGQNVTLSCEQNLNHDAMYWYRQDPGQGLRLIYYSQIVNDFQKGDIAEGYSVSREKKESFPLTVTSAQKNPTAFYLCASRLRQGTTYNEQFFGPGTRLTVL.

The chain is built from TRBV18 and TRBJ2-1; D possibly matches TRBD1 or TRBD2 (5 bases each). V was pared by 5 bases and J by 12 bases, with 20 bases between. CDR1 KGHSH and CDR2 LQKENI come from the germline V gene. The CDR3 consists of 14 residues. The chain's CDR3 is CASSGQGVFDGQFF. CDR3 nucleotide sequence: TGTGCCAGCTCAGGGCAGGGAGTGTTCGATGGGCAGTTCTTC.

The chain links TRBV5-4 to TRBJ2-5, with 16 bases matching TRBD2. Losses at the gene ends were 3 bases for V and 0 bases for J; bases not matched to a gene: 2. CDR1 SGHNT and CDR2 YYREEE come from the germline V gene (reference sequence). The CDR3 has 17 amino acids. The CDR3 nucleotides are TGTGCCAGCAGCTCGGGACTAGCGGGAGGGTACCAAGAGACCCAGTACTTC. It translates to CASSSGLAGGYQETQYF.

The chain joins TRBV2 to TRBJ1-1; TRBD1 might be the D (5 bases). V lost 3 bases, J lost 8 bases, and 7 bases lay in between. CDR3 size: 11 residues. The germline V gene has CDR1 SNHLY and CDR2 FYNNEI. CDR3 in amino acids: CASSDRAEAFF. In nucleotides, the CDR3 is TGTGCCAGCAGTGACAGGGCCGAAGCTTTCTTT.